The rows below give T cell receptor beta chains drawn from one sample of a study of cytomegalovirus exposure and HLA in healthy donors. TCRdb's table, derived via immunoSEQ multiplex PCR, lists solely in-frame clones and lacks some. This sample has more than 150,000 clones, with about 85% found just once. Sequencing used PBMCs. Receptors were obtained from a girl aged 10 to 17 in good health and CMV-seropositive. Both conserved end residues are part of each CDR3. Fields, in order: D gene, clone size, V gene, J gene, CDR3 DNA, CDR3 protein. A D gene is named only where the DNA matches it firmly. Clone size is shown for a subset of rows, as once, few, many or a class of expanded clone.

>.|.|TRBV7-2|TRBJ2-2
TGTGCCAGCAGCTTAGGCCGCCCGACTGTAAACACCGGGGAGCTGTTTTTT
CASSLGRPTVNTGELFF
>.|.|TRBV27|TRBJ2-1
TGTGCCAGCAGGCGGGGTCGGACAAGCTCCTACAATGAGCAGTTCTTC
CASRRGRTSSYNEQFF
>.|once|TRBV5-6|TRBJ1-1
TGTGCCAGCAGCTTCTACGGGAACACTGAAGCTTTCTTT
CASSFYGNTEAFF
>.|few|TRBV5-6|TRBJ1-5
TGTGCCAGCAGCTTGGCGGGTGTTCGCGATCAGCCCCAGCATTTT
CASSLAGVRDQPQHF
>.|.|TRBV12-5|TRBJ1-2
TGTGCTAGTGGTTTGGAGGGAGGCGCCTTGGATGGCTACACCTTC
CASGLEGGALDGYTF
>.|.|TRBV11-2|TRBJ1-1
TGTGCCAGCAGCTTAGTGGTTTGGGGGCAAATGAACACTGAAGCTTTCTTT
CASSLVVWGQMNTEAFF
>TRBD2|.|TRBV5-4|TRBJ2-7
TGTGCCAGCAGCTCCATAGGAAGCGGGAGGTTGTACGAGCAGTACTTC
CASSSIGSGRLYEQYF
>.|.|TRBV5-8|TRBJ2-5
TGTGCCAGCAGCCAACAGGTGGGGACCCAGTACTTC
CASSQQVGTQYF
>TRBD1|.|TRBV5-1|TRBJ1-1
TGCGCCAGCAGCTCGGGACAGGGTGGCACTGAAGCTTTCTTT
CASSSGQGGTEAFF
>TRBD1|.|TRBV25-1|TRBJ2-5
TGTGCCAGCAGAATTTGGACCGGGACAGCAAACCAAGAGACCCAGTACTTC
CASRIWTGTANQETQYF
>.|.|TRBV6-4|TRBJ2-7
TGTGCCAGCAGTGAGTATGCCTATGAAACCTACGAGCAGTACTTC
CASSEYAYETYEQYF
>.|.|TRBV19|TRBJ2-7
TGTGCCAGTAGTAGGTCGAAACAGGGTTACGAGCAGTACTTC
CASSRSKQGYEQYF
>.|.|TRBV7-9|TRBJ1-5
TGTGCCAGCAGCCCAGGGGCCGCCAATCAGCCCCAGCATTTT
CASSPGAANQPQHF
>TRBD1|few|TRBV5-6|TRBJ1-2
TGTGCCAGCAGCTTGGGCAGGGACAGGACTGAACCCTTC
CASSLGRDRTEPF
>.|.|TRBV7-2|TRBJ2-7
TGTGCCAGCAGCCCCAGCTCCTACGAGCAGTACTTC
CASSPSSYEQYF
>.|.|TRBV30|TRBJ2-6
TGTGCCCAGCATGTTATCGCGGGCCCCCCTCGCTCTGGGGCCAACGTCCTGACTTTC
CAQHVIAGPPRSGANVLTF
>TRBD1|.|TRBV5-1|TRBJ2-3
TGCGCCAGCAGCCTGGACAGGGGGAGGGATACGCAGTATTTT
CASSLDRGRDTQYF
>TRBD1|.|TRBV7-9|TRBJ1-1
TGTGCCAGCAGCTTAGGAGTGGGACAGGGCCTGAAAGCTTTCTTT
CASSLGVGQGLKAFF
>TRBD1|.|TRBV9|TRBJ2-2
TGTGCCAGCAGGCCAACAGGGGCCGTAACCGGGGAGCTGTTTTTT
CASRPTGAVTGELFF
>.|.|TRBV19|TRBJ1-4
TGTGCCAGTAGTATGGGGGCAGAACGGGAAAAACTGTTTTTT
CASSMGAEREKLFF
>.|.|TRBV7-2|TRBJ1-5
TGTGCCAGCAGCGTAAGGGGGGGTCAGCCCCAGCATTTT
CASSVRGGQPQHF
>.|.|TRBV7-9|TRBJ2-2
TGTGCCAGCAGCTACTACACCGGGGAGCTGTTTTTT
CASSYYTGELFF
>TRBD1|.|TRBV7-7|TRBJ2-5
TGTGCCAGCAGCCGGGACAGGGGTTCAGAGACCCAGTACTTC
CASSRDRGSETQYF
>.|.|TRBV4-2|TRBJ2-1
TGTGCCAGCAGCCAAGCGGCCGGGGTGGAACCGATCTACAATGAGCAGTTCTTC
CASSQAAGVEPIYNEQFF
>.|.|TRBV6-5|TRBJ2-5
TGTGCCAGCAGCTACGGACAGAACCAAGAGACCCAGTACTTC
CASSYGQNQETQYF
>TRBD1|.|TRBV10-3|TRBJ1-5
TGTGCCATCAGTGAGTCCACTAATGACAGGGGCGTCCAGCCCCAGCATTTT
CAISESTNDRGVQPQHF
>.|.|TRBV5-1|TRBJ1-3
TGCGCCAGCAGCACCTGGACAAGCTCTGGAAACACCATATATTTT
CASSTWTSSGNTIYF
>.|.|TRBV7-2|TRBJ1-1
TGTGCCAGCAGCTTAGTACAGGCGACTGAAGCTTTCTTT
CASSLVQATEAFF
>.|.|TRBV5-6|TRBJ2-1
TGTGCCAGCAGCTTAGACATCGGCAATGAGCAGTTCTTC
CASSLDIGNEQFF
>TRBD1|.|TRBV10-3|TRBJ2-5
TGTGCCATCAGTGAACCCGGGACAGGGGGGACGTACTTC
CAISEPGTGGTYF
>TRBD1|.|TRBV2|TRBJ1-2
TGTGCCAGCCGGTTGGGACAGGGCATTCCCTATGGCTACACCTTC
CASRLGQGIPYGYTF
>.|once|TRBV10-3|TRBJ2-7
TGTGCCATCAGTGAGAACAACTCCTACGAGCAGTACTTC
CAISENNSYEQYF
>.|.|TRBV19|TRBJ1-5
TGTGCCAGTAGTATCGAATGGGGGGGGTCGAGCAATCAGCCCCAGCATTTT
CASSIEWGGSSNQPQHF
>.|once|TRBV15|TRBJ1-2
TGTGCCACCAGCAGAGACAGCTATGGCTACACCTTC
CATSRDSYGYTF
>TRBD1|.|TRBV27|TRBJ2-2
TGTGCCAGTGGGGACAGGGGGCGCGGTAGCGGGAGATCCGGGGAGCTGTTTTTT
CASGDRGRGSGRSGELFF
>.|.|TRBV9|TRBJ2-2
TGTGCCAGCAGCGTAGCTGGACAGACCAACACCGGGGAGCTGTTTTTT
CASSVAGQTNTGELFF
>TRBD2|.|TRBV4-2|TRBJ2-2
TGTGCCAGCAGCCAAGAGGGGGGGACCGCGAACACCGGGGAGCTGTTTTTT
CASSQEGGTANTGELFF
>.|.|TRBV11-2|TRBJ1-1
TGTGCCAGCAGCTTAGCGGCGGGAATGGTCACTGAAGCTTTCTTT
CASSLAAGMVTEAFF
>TRBD1|.|TRBV19|TRBJ2-3
TGTGCCAGTAGGGTACAGGGGGGAGATACGCAGTATTTT
CASRVQGGDTQYF
>.|.|TRBV11-2|TRBJ1-1
TGTGCCAGCAGTAAAATACCGCAGGGTTCTGAAGCTTTCTTT
CASSKIPQGSEAFF
>.|.|TRBV6-5|TRBJ2-7
TGTGCCAGCAAGACGCTAGCAACCGCCTACGAGCAGTACTTC
CASKTLATAYEQYF
>.|.|TRBV4-3|TRBJ1-5
TGCGCCAGCAGCCAAGCTCACGGTCAGCCCCAGCATTTT
CASSQAHGQPQHF
>.|.|TRBV20-1|TRBJ1-2
TGCAGTGCCGAAACAGGGAATGGCTACACCTTC
CSAETGNGYTF
>TRBD1|.|TRBV19|TRBJ1-1
TGTGCCAGTAACATACAGGGGGCAAAGACCCAAGGGAACACTGAAGCTTTCTTT
CASNIQGAKTQGNTEAFF
>TRBD2|.|TRBV9|TRBJ2-1
TGTGCCAGCAGCGTAGCGGGCGGCGGGGGCTCCTACAATGAGCAGTTCTTC
CASSVAGGGGSYNEQFF
>.|once|TRBV29-1|TRBJ2-1
TGCAGCGGGACGGGACTCATAGGCAATGAGCAGTTCTTC
CSGTGLIGNEQFF
>TRBD2|.|TRBV5-4|TRBJ2-5
TGTGCCAGCAGCCCGGGACTAGCGGGAGTAGAGACCCAGTACTTC
CASSPGLAGVETQYF
>.|.|TRBV4-1|TRBJ1-4
TGCGCCAGCAGCCTCAGGACCGGAGGGGAGGAAAAACTGTTTTTT
CASSLRTGGEEKLFF
>.|.|TRBV29-1|TRBJ2-6
TGCAGCGTTGAACCTCTTGGGGCCAACGTCCTGACTTTC
CSVEPLGANVLTF
>.|once|TRBV18|TRBJ2-7
TGTGCCAGCTCACCACCATCAGGGGACTCCTACGAGCAGTACTTC
CASSPPSGDSYEQYF
>TRBD2|.|TRBV18|TRBJ2-7
TGTGCCAGCTCACCCGGCGGGGGCTACGAGCAGTACTTC
CASSPGGGYEQYF
>.|.|TRBV19|TRBJ1-1
TGTGCCAGTAGTTCGGGGTTGAACACTGAAGCTTTCTTT
CASSSGLNTEAFF
>TRBD2|few|TRBV5-1|TRBJ2-5
TGCGCCAGCAGCCTTAGCGGTCCTAGCGGTGTGGAGACCCAGTACTTC
CASSLSGPSGVETQYF
>.|.|TRBV5-1|TRBJ1-2
TGCGCCAGCAGCCGGGGGGGGCAGGAACTTCACTATGGCTACACCTTC
CASSRGGQELHYGYTF
>TRBD1|.|TRBV18|TRBJ1-1
TGTGCCAGCTCAGAACAGGGGGGGAGCACTGAAGCTTTCTTT
CASSEQGGSTEAFF
>.|few|TRBV6-1|TRBJ2-3
TGTGCCAGCAGTGCGCCCTTGCGGAGGTCAGATACGCAGTATTTT
CASSAPLRRSDTQYF
>TRBD1|.|TRBV10-2|TRBJ1-5
TGCGCCAGCAGTGTAACAGGGGGGAACAATCAGCCCCAGCATTTT
CASSVTGGNNQPQHF